One sample yielded the 14 T cell receptor beta chains listed below, sequenced in a study of CD8+CD57+ T cells in acquired aplastic anemia. The template used for profiling TCR beta VDJ and CDR3 was genomic DNA. MiXCR, applied by TCRdb to the reads, yields one record per CDR3 protein. The sample contains 250,000 to 350,000 distinct CDR3 sequences, roughly three fifths of which appear only once. Material: sorted CD4+, CD8+, or CD8+CD57+ T cells (not recorded which) from PBMCs. The receptors here all came from a human donor with severe aplastic anemia or a healthy control (not recorded which).

This clonotype was seen more than once but under ten times. V and J are TRBV12-3 or TRBV12-4 and TRBJ2-7, with 7 positions matching TRBD1. The CDR3 totals 14 residues. With 6 bases clipped from V and 3 bases from J, the junction kept 8 bases outside the gene matches. Written as DNA, the CDR3 is TGTGCCAGCAGGGCCGACAGGGACGACTACGAGCAGTACTTC. Amino acids: CASRADRDDYEQYF.

This clonotype was counted at least ten times. The rearrangement joins TRBV4-2 to TRBJ2-2, with D possibly being TRBD2 (6 bases). Trimming stripped 1 base from V and 4 bases from J, with 13 bases between. This CDR3 comprises 16 residues. Germline loops: CDR1 LGHNA, CDR2 YNFKEQ. The chain's CDR3 is CASSQGVYGGTGELFF. CDR3 bases: TGTGCCAGCAGCCAAGGAGTGTACGGGGGCACCGGGGAGCTGTTTTTT.

The chain has TRBV15 and TRBJ2-1, with 7 bases matching TRBD1. This CDR3 region has 13 residues. Germline CDR1 is LNHNV and CDR2 is YYDKDF (reference sequence). V trimming: 3 bases; J trimming: 9 bases; junction bases outside the gene matches: 5. The CDR3 region has the DNA TGTGCCACCAGCAGCGACAGGGTTTCTGAGCAGTTCTTC. Translation: CATSSDRVSEQFF. Together with reference TRBV15 and TRBJ2-1, the CDR3 gives the full variable domain: DAMVIQNPRYQVTQFGKPVTLSCSQTLNHNVMYWYQQKSSQAPKLLFHYYDKDFNNEADTPDNFQSRRPNTSFCFLDIRSPGLGDTAMYLCATSSDRVSEQFFGPGTRLTVL.

The V gene is TRBV6-5, the J gene TRBJ1-5; possible D gene TRBD2, 6 bases. The assigned J gene may be wrong: the sequence end matches TRBJ2-3 better. CDR1 and CDR2 (germline): MNHEY, SVGAGI. This CDR3 is built from 15 residues. CDR3 coding DNA: TGTGCCAGCAGTGCGGGGACCTATAGCACAGATACGCAGTATTTT. Protein sequence: CASSAGTYSTDTQYF.

Comments on this clonotype: Without the conserved terminal phenylalanine or tryptophan, this CDR3 likely stems from a read error. The chain uses TRBV2 and TRBJ2-1; TRBD2 aligns across 13 bases. J was trimmed by 13 bases and V by 10 bases; bases with no gene match: 4. The length of the CDR3 is 11 residues. Germline V CDR1 and CDR2: SNHLY, FYNNEI. This CDR3 is CATGLAGEQFL. The CDR3 coding sequence is TGTGCCACCGGACTAGCGGGAGAACAGTTCCTC.

A note on this clonotype: Germline and junction disagree at one end, which may indicate a read error. This rearrangement joins TRBV24-1 to TRBJ2-3; 10 positions match TRBD1. The germline V gene encodes CDR1 KGHDR and CDR2 SFDVKD. The CDR3 runs 14 residues. The DNA for the CDR3 is TGTGCCAGCAACCGGGACAGGGGCACAGGTACGCAGTATTTT. Translated: CASNRDRGTGTQYF.

The chain is built from TRBV24-1 and TRBJ2-1, with D possibly being TRBD1 (6 bases). Trimming shortened V by 6 bases and J by 4 bases, and 15 bases separated the two germline ends. Germline CDR1 and CDR2: KGHDR and SFDVKD. There are 15 residues in the CDR3. The CDR3 nucleotides read TGTGCCACCAGTTCAGGGGCCCAAGGGTACAATGAGCAGTTCTTC. This translates into CATSSGAQGYNEQFF.

The V and J genes are TRBV10-3 and TRBJ2-7, with 10 bases identical to TRBD2. This CDR3 has 15 amino acids. The V gene end was trimmed by 4 bases and the J gene end by 5 bases; junction bases not matched to a gene: 8. Germline CDR1 reads ENHRY; CDR2 reads SYGVKD. CDR3 protein: CAISAQRGGYHEQYF. The CDR3 nucleotides are TGTGCCATCAGTGCACAGCGGGGGGGGTACCACGAGCAGTACTTC.

This chain uses TRBV2 with TRBJ2-7; 11 bases are a match to TRBD2. The length of the CDR3 is 16 residues. The germline V gene has CDR1 SNHLY and CDR2 FYNNEI. J was trimmed by 5 bases and V by 7 bases; bases with no gene match: 13. The CDR3 protein is CASTRLLAGGPNEQYF. The CDR3 nucleotides are TGTGCCAGCACCCGACTCTTAGCGGGGGGGCCAAACGAGCAGTACTTC.

J is TRBJ2-4 and V is TRBV15; 10 nucleotides agree with TRBD1. J lost 1 base, V lost 5 bases, and 17 bases had no gene match. In germline, CDR1 is LNHNV, CDR2 YYDKDF (reference sequence). The CDR3 covers 20 residues. The CDR3 here is CATSSLRDRGPPFAKNIQYF. The CDR3 coding sequence is TGTGCCACCAGCTCCCTAAGAGACAGGGGGCCCCCTTTCGCCAAAAACATTCAGTACTTC.

There are many counts of this clonotype. The chain links TRBV11-2 to TRBJ1-4; unclear D gene. The ends were cut back, 2 bases at V and 4 bases at J, with 11 bases in the middle. The CDR3 spans 15 residues. Germline V gene data show CDR1 as SGHAT and CDR2 as FQNNGV. CDR3 coding DNA: TGTGCCAGCAGCTTATGGGATGGGGTTAATGAAAAACTGTTTTTT. It translates to CASSLWDGVNEKLFF.

The gene calls are TRBV7-8 and TRBJ1-6; D is unresolved. Trimming took off 6 bases at V and 1 base at J, with 7 bases between the two ends. The CDR3 has 14 residues. Germline V CDR1 and CDR2: SGHVS, FQNEAQ. CDR3 DNA sequence: TGTGCCAGCAGAATGGGTTCCTATAATTCACCCCTCCACTTT. The encoded protein is CASRMGSYNSPLHF.

This clonotype was counted at least ten times. This rearrangement joins TRBV2 to TRBJ1-4, with D possibly matching TRBD1 (5 bases). Germline-derived CDR1 and CDR2 are SNHLY and FYNNEI. V gave up 5 bases and J gave up 8 bases, with 15 bases separating them. The CDR3 runs 14 residues. In DNA, the CDR3 is TGTGCCAGCAGTACCGGGACCGAGTGGGAAAAACTGTTTTTT. Translating gives CASSTGTEWEKLFF.

In this sample, this clonotype turned up many times. The CDR3 sequence is CASSLYFTSGVETQYF. In nucleotides, the CDR3 is TGTGCCAGCAGCTTATACTTTACGAGCGGGGTAGAGACCCAGTACTTC. The chain has TRBV7-2 and TRBJ2-5, with 7 bases lining up with TRBD2. Germline V gene sequence: CDR1 SGHTA, CDR2 FQGNSA. V was pared by 2 bases and J by 4 bases, with 10 bases of the junction left unmatched. The CDR3 is 16 residues long.